Listed below are T cell receptor beta chains from one sample, sequenced in a study of T cell responses to AZD1222 COVID-19 vaccine. Repertoires were generated with immunoSEQ multiplex PCR, while TCRdb's copy carries only in-frame clones and drops some. This table holds about 19,000 clones, about four fifths found once. Sequencing was performed on peripheral blood, taken 28 days after the second AZD1222 dose. The source is an adult who received the AZD1222 COVID-19 vaccine. Both conserved end residues are trimmed from each CDR3. Each record gives: V gene, CDR3 length, J gene, CDR3 protein.

v_gene: TRBV6-1
len: 13
j_gene: TRBJ1-2
CDR3aa: ASSEPRTGDYGYT

v_gene: TRBV11-2
len: 14
j_gene: TRBJ1-1
CDR3aa: ASTLAGDAVHTEAF

v_gene: TRBV14
len: 14
j_gene: TRBJ2-1
CDR3aa: ASSQGGAGGGNEQF

v_gene: TRBV6-5
len: 13
j_gene: TRBJ1-2
CDR3aa: ASRGLTGRNYGYT

v_gene: TRBV5-1
len: 14
j_gene: TRBJ2-1
CDR3aa: ASSLTGMSSYNEQF

v_gene: TRBV30
len: 14
j_gene: TRBJ2-3
CDR3aa: AWSDGNSGGEDTQY

v_gene: TRBV23-1
len: 12
j_gene: TRBJ2-2
CDR3aa: ASRKAGETGELF

v_gene: TRBV6-1
len: 14
j_gene: TRBJ1-2
CDR3aa: ASSEYVNSANYGYT

v_gene: TRBV7-3
len: 11
j_gene: TRBJ2-5
CDR3aa: ASSSGTEETQY

v_gene: TRBV9
len: 14
j_gene: TRBJ2-1
CDR3aa: ASSVSPLIAYNEQF

v_gene: TRBV3-1/TRBV3-2
len: 14
j_gene: TRBJ1-6
CDR3aa: ASSHFGRSYNSPLH

v_gene: TRBV5-1
len: 10
j_gene: TRBJ2-7
CDR3aa: ASSLEPYEQY

v_gene: TRBV4-1
len: 16
j_gene: TRBJ2-7
CDR3aa: ASSRATGGGGSSYEQY

v_gene: TRBV6-2/TRBV6-3
len: 15
j_gene: TRBJ1-5
CDR3aa: ASSYRSGGPVGQPQH

v_gene: TRBV12-3/TRBV12-4
len: 11
j_gene: TRBJ1-2
CDR3aa: ASSPWTGYGYT

v_gene: TRBV6-6
len: 13
j_gene: TRBJ1-1
CDR3aa: ASSYRGPVNTEAF

v_gene: TRBV7-2
len: 13
j_gene: TRBJ2-7
CDR3aa: ASSPGVGVSYEQY

v_gene: TRBV28
len: 13
j_gene: TRBJ2-1
CDR3aa: ASSPPPTSVDEQF

v_gene: TRBV3-1/TRBV3-2
len: 14
j_gene: TRBJ2-3
CDR3aa: ASSLWDRATTDTQY

v_gene: TRBV25-1
len: 15
j_gene: TRBJ2-5
CDR3aa: ASSSLAGGPGEETQY

v_gene: TRBV25-1
len: 16
j_gene: TRBJ2-5
CDR3aa: ASSEFGTQGAFQETQY

v_gene: TRBV6-5
len: 11
j_gene: TRBJ2-7
CDR3aa: ASSHRDGYEQY

v_gene: TRBV12-3/TRBV12-4
len: 11
j_gene: TRBJ1-1
CDR3aa: ASSLVEDTEAF

v_gene: TRBV5-6
len: 14
j_gene: TRBJ1-2
CDR3aa: ASSLWIRRANYGYT

v_gene: TRBV18
len: 12
j_gene: TRBJ1-2
CDR3aa: ASSPGTDFYGYT

v_gene: TRBV3-1/TRBV3-2
len: 14
j_gene: TRBJ1-2
CDR3aa: ASSQVTGRVDYGYT

v_gene: TRBV5-4
len: 13
j_gene: TRBJ2-1
CDR3aa: ASSSDRGVVAEQF

v_gene: TRBV6-5
len: 12
j_gene: TRBJ1-1
CDR3aa: ASSYGQGVTEAF

v_gene: TRBV2
len: 13
j_gene: TRBJ2-3
CDR3aa: ASRQGGRGTDTQY

v_gene: TRBV11-2
len: 16
j_gene: TRBJ1-3
CDR3aa: ASSRLIGGTGSGNTIY

v_gene: TRBV28
len: 16
j_gene: TRBJ2-3
CDR3aa: ASSLRLAGGDHTDTQY

v_gene: TRBV24-1
len: 15
j_gene: TRBJ2-1
CDR3aa: ATFGGAGGLFYNEQF

v_gene: TRBV28
len: 9
j_gene: TRBJ2-1
CDR3aa: ASSASREGF

v_gene: TRBV19
len: 13
j_gene: TRBJ2-6
CDR3aa: ASSIYVSGANVLT

v_gene: TRBV19
len: 12
j_gene: TRBJ1-2
CDR3aa: ASSILGGDYGYT

v_gene: TRBV7-9
len: 12
j_gene: TRBJ2-1
CDR3aa: ASSLVSDYNEQF

v_gene: TRBV7-2
len: 16
j_gene: TRBJ2-7
CDR3aa: ASSPHGGGQGEYYEQY

v_gene: TRBV9
len: 12
j_gene: TRBJ2-7
CDR3aa: ASSAPGHPYEQY

v_gene: TRBV4-1
len: 13
j_gene: TRBJ1-3
CDR3aa: ASSLGNRAGNTIY

v_gene: TRBV9
len: 15
j_gene: TRBJ1-6
CDR3aa: ASSARGDSRSNSPLH

v_gene: TRBV6-5
len: 10
j_gene: TRBJ1-2
CDR3aa: ASSTDGYGYT

v_gene: TRBV2
len: 12
j_gene: TRBJ1-2
CDR3aa: ASRGQGSNYGYT

v_gene: TRBV11-3
len: 14
j_gene: TRBJ2-5
CDR3aa: ASSFRGGRGAETQY

v_gene: TRBV19
len: 13
j_gene: TRBJ1-3
CDR3aa: ASSQTGISGNTIY

v_gene: TRBV5-6
len: 14
j_gene: TRBJ2-1
CDR3aa: ASSKGTESSYNEQF

v_gene: TRBV3-1/TRBV3-2
len: 12
j_gene: TRBJ1-2
CDR3aa: ASSQRQSDYGYT

v_gene: TRBV18
len: 12
j_gene: TRBJ2-7
CDR3aa: ASSLGTEIYEQY

v_gene: TRBV6-5
len: 10
j_gene: TRBJ1-2
CDR3aa: ATNSGNYGYT

v_gene: TRBV4-3
len: 11
j_gene: TRBJ2-7
CDR3aa: ASSQEHLGEQY

v_gene: TRBV5-1
len: 11
j_gene: TRBJ2-7
CDR3aa: ASSYRTGEEQY

v_gene: TRBV2
len: 13
j_gene: TRBJ1-5
CDR3aa: ASSDGQNSNQPQH

v_gene: TRBV7-8
len: 13
j_gene: TRBJ1-1
CDR3aa: ASSLALAANTEAF

v_gene: TRBV6-2/TRBV6-3
len: 16
j_gene: TRBJ2-6
CDR3aa: ASSFSTGGVSGANVLT

v_gene: TRBV19
len: 13
j_gene: TRBJ1-5
CDR3aa: ASSIDTGGGQPQH

v_gene: TRBV15
len: 11
j_gene: TRBJ1-1
CDR3aa: ATSILENTEAF

v_gene: TRBV20-1
len: 9
j_gene: TRBJ1-2
CDR3aa: SASGGSGYT

v_gene: TRBV20-1
len: 11
j_gene: TRBJ2-7
CDR3aa: SASADLGGEQY

v_gene: TRBV19
len: 12
j_gene: TRBJ1-3
CDR3aa: ASSISGMRNTIY

v_gene: TRBV7-8
len: 14
j_gene: TRBJ1-2
CDR3aa: ASSLDDNGGKYGYT